The rows below give T cell receptor beta chains drawn from one sample of a study of Ad26.COV2.S vaccination and SARS-CoV-2 variants. The data were produced by immunoSEQ multiplex PCR, yet TCRdb's version contains in-frame clones alone and is incomplete. The repertoire holds 350,000 to 500,000 clones, roughly nine tenths seen once, with around 2.6% in the top ten. The sample here was peripheral blood, taken in a trial of Ad26.COV2.S vaccine versus placebo. Receptors originate from a person aged 18-65 years who received the Ad26.COV2.S COVID-19 vaccine or a placebo. The CDR3 runs from the conserved cysteine through the conserved F or W. The D gene is left open where the match is weak. Expanded clones get a size class; other rows say once, few or many, or leave the size out.

TRBV7-2	TRBJ1-5	.	.	TGTGCCAGCAGCTCACGACAGGGCAATCAGCCCCAGCATTTT	CASSSRQGNQPQHF
TRBV27	TRBJ1-6	.	TRBD1	TGTGCCAGCAGTTTATGGGGACAGGGTAATAATTCACCCCTCCACTTT	CASSLWGQGNNSPLHF
TRBV29-1	TRBJ1-2	.	.	TGCAGCGTAGGACACCAGACACTGACTAACTATGGCTACACCTTC	CSVGHQTLTNYGYTF
TRBV20-1	TRBJ2-1	.	.	TGCAGTGCTAGTAAGGGCTGGGCGGAATCCTACAATGAGCAGTTCTTC	CSASKGWAESYNEQFF
TRBV7-2	TRBJ2-3	.	TRBD2	TGTGCCAGCAGCCCGCGGGGGGGCCCATATACGCAGTATTTT	CASSPRGGPYTQYF
TRBV28	TRBJ1-2	.	.	TGTGCCAGCAGTCACACAGTTAACTATGGCTACACCTTC	CASSHTVNYGYTF
TRBV5-1	TRBJ2-7	.	.	TGCGCCAGCAGCTTGGCCGATTCGGGTTCCTTTCGCTACGAGCAGTACTTC	CASSLADSGSFRYEQYF
TRBV6-5	TRBJ1-6	.	.	TGTGCCAGCAGTTACTCTCCCATAATTGATTCACCCCTCCACTTT	CASSYSPIIDSPLHF
TRBV3-1/TRBV3-2	TRBJ1-2	.	.	TGTGCCAGCAGCCTACTCGGCGGCTACACCTTC	CASSLLGGYTF
TRBV7-3	TRBJ2-5	.	.	TGTGCCAGCAGTCGACTCGACGGACAGCCGAGAGAGACCCAGTACTTC	CASSRLDGQPRETQYF
TRBV6-5	TRBJ1-5	.	.	TGTGCCAGCAGATTACAAGGGGGTGGCAATCAGCCCCAGCATTTT	CASRLQGGGNQPQHF
TRBV5-1	TRBJ2-2	.	TRBD2	TGCGCCAGCAGTTTCCAATTGGGGACTAGCGGGGGCACCGGGGAGCTGTTTTTT	CASSFQLGTSGGTGELFF
TRBV5-4	TRBJ2-7	few	.	TGTGCCAGCAGCCCTGACAGAAACGGGGAGCAGTACTTC	CASSPDRNGEQYF
TRBV19	TRBJ2-2	once	TRBD2	TGTGCCAGTAGGGAGCGGGGGAGCACCGGGGAGCTGTTTTTT	CASRERGSTGELFF
TRBV6-2/TRBV6-3	TRBJ2-7	once	.	TGTGCCAGCAGTCACCTGACCTACGAGCAGTACTTC	CASSHLTYEQYF
TRBV27	TRBJ2-1	.	TRBD2	TGTGCCAGCAGCTCCGGGACTAGCGTGGATGAGCAGTTCTTC	CASSSGTSVDEQFF
TRBV11-3	TRBJ2-6	.	.	TGTGCCAGCAGCCCCCAGCACGCCGGGGCCAACGTCCTGACTTTC	CASSPQHAGANVLTF
TRBV10-3	TRBJ2-5	.	.	TGTGCCATCAGTAAGGACAACCAAGAGACCCAGTACTTC	CAISKDNQETQYF
TRBV7-2	TRBJ2-1	once	.	TGTGCCAGCAGCCAGGCACGAGCTATTAGAGGGCAGTTCTTC	CASSQARAIRGQFF
TRBV7-8	TRBJ2-2	.	TRBD1	TGTGCCAGCAGCGAGGACAGGGTTACCGGGGAGCTGTTTTTT	CASSEDRVTGELFF
TRBV9	TRBJ1-5	.	.	TGTGCCAGCAGCGGGCAGTGCCTACTCAATCAGCCCCAGCATTTT	CASSGQCLLNQPQHF
TRBV3-1/TRBV3-2	TRBJ2-4	once	TRBD2	TGTGCCAGCAGCCAACATTTAACTAGCGGGAGTTTTATTCAGTACTTC	CASSQHLTSGSFIQYF
TRBV4-3	TRBJ1-2	.	.	TGCGCCAGCAGCCAAGATCAACAGGGCTCCGGCTACACCTTC	CASSQDQQGSGYTF
TRBV9	TRBJ1-2	.	TRBD1	TGTGCCAGCAGCCTCCGGGACAGGGGAACGGGGGGCTACACCTTC	CASSLRDRGTGGYTF
TRBV19	TRBJ2-6	.	.	TGTGCCAGTACGAGTGGGGCCAACGTCCTGACTTTC	CASTSGANVLTF
TRBV7-3	TRBJ2-2	few	.	TGTGCCAGCAGCCCCCAGGGGCGGAACACCGGGGAGCTGTTTTTT	CASSPQGRNTGELFF
TRBV19	TRBJ2-2	few	.	TGTGCCAGTAGTACCCGCAGGGTCCCGAACACCGGGGAGCTGTTTTTT	CASSTRRVPNTGELFF
TRBV5-1	TRBJ1-2	.	.	TGCGCCAGCAGCTTGGATAACAGGGAGCGGGGCTACACCTTC	CASSLDNRERGYTF
TRBV28	TRBJ1-4	once	.	TGTGCCAGCAGTTCACCCTTGGGGGGACTAGAAAAACTGTTTTTT	CASSSPLGGLEKLFF
TRBV20-1	TRBJ2-7	once	.	TGCAGTGCTAGCAGGGCTGCCGAGCAGTACTTC	CSASRAAEQYF
TRBV28	TRBJ1-1	.	.	TGTGCCAGCAGTTCCCCACGATTGGGGAACACTGAAGCTTTCTTT	CASSSPRLGNTEAFF
TRBV10-3	TRBJ2-5	.	TRBD2	TGTGCCATCAGTGACCAAACTAGCGGGGGGCCAGAGACCCAGTACTTC	CAISDQTSGGPETQYF
TRBV7-3	TRBJ2-3	.	TRBD1	TGTGCCAGCAGCTTGGGACAGGGTACATCAGATACGCAGTATTTT	CASSLGQGTSDTQYF
TRBV6-5	TRBJ1-1	once	TRBD1	TGTGCCAGCAGTCTTTGGACAGGGGTGGACACTGAAGCTTTCTTT	CASSLWTGVDTEAFF
TRBV11-3	TRBJ1-2	.	.	TGTGCCAGCAGCCTCGGGCACAGCCAGGGGAGTGGCTACACCTTC	CASSLGHSQGSGYTF
TRBV14	TRBJ1-1	.	.	TGTGCCAGCAGCCAACAGGTGTTGAGTCAAAAGAACACTGAAGCTTTCTTT	CASSQQVLSQKNTEAFF
TRBV9	TRBJ2-3	.	TRBD1	TGTGCCAGCAGAACAGGACAGGGTGTAACAGATACGCAGTATTTT	CASRTGQGVTDTQYF
TRBV6-4	TRBJ2-3	few	TRBD2	TGTGCCAGCAGTGACACTAGCGGTGGCACAGATACGCAGTATTTT	CASSDTSGGTDTQYF
TRBV19	TRBJ2-7	.	.	TGTGCCAGTAGTATGGTCGGACCCTACGAGCAGTACTTC	CASSMVGPYEQYF